What follows describes a single TCR beta chain. Its matching antigen is unknown. Each CDR3 protein is one row after TCRdb ran MiXCR on the reads. The table shows about 530,000 distinct CDR3 sequences, with 26% occurring only once. These data come from a study of T cell repertoires in cytomegalovirus infection. Study-level background: Evidence of both CMV infection and a matching HLA type came from public TCR beta signatures.

Whole-study results and caveats: It was HLA-C-restricted CMV-specific TCR beta clonotypes that dominated the response ex vivo.

The CDR3 has 14 residues. From germline, CDR1 is MNHEY and CDR2 SVGEGT. J was trimmed by 7 bases and V by 6 bases; bases with no gene match: 9. This chain joins TRBV6-2 or TRBV6-3 and TRBJ1-5, with TRBD1 identical over 7 bases. Specimen: PBMCs. This clonotype originated in a human donor in good health (CMV status not recorded). Some clones in this sample may be carry-over from other donors' samples. The CDR3: CASSRQGREQPQHF. The CDR3 nucleotides read TGTGCCAGCAGCCGACAGGGCCGGGAGCAGCCCCAGCATTTT.